Below are 9 T cell receptor beta chains sequenced from a single sample in a study of CD8+ T cells in alopecia areata. RNA extraction was followed by reverse transcription into cDNA, which acted as the sequencing template. The data were produced by immunoSEQ multiplex PCR, yet TCRdb's version contains in-frame clones alone and is incomplete. The sample carries some 100,000 clones, approximately 60% recorded once. Sequencing was carried out using CD4+ T cells sorted from blood. The receptors stem from a human donor in good health.

Regarding this clone: Relative to the germline gene, one junction end is altered; a read error may explain this. The J gene is TRBJ1-1, the V gene TRBV9; 9 bases agree with TRBD1. The CDR3 has 16 residues. CDR1 is SGDLS and CDR2 is YYNGEE in the germline V gene. The CDR3 DNA reads TGTGCCAGCAGTCCGAGGACCGGGACAGGGAACGCTGAAGCTTTCTTT. Amino acids: CASSPRTGTGNAEAFF.

This chain uses TRBV20-1 with TRBJ2-5; D gene unclear. The CDR3 is 11 amino acids. Trimming removed 3 bases from V and 2 bases from J, with 4 bases in between. Germline CDR1 reads DFQATT; CDR2 reads SNEGSKA (reference sequence). The CDR3 spells CSAREQETQYF. The CDR3 DNA sequence: TGCAGTGCTAGGGAACAAGAGACCCAGTACTTC.

In this sample, this clone turned up a few times. The chain employs TRBV11-2 and TRBJ2-3, with 9 bases lining up with TRBD2. The V segment lost 4 bases and the J segment 4 bases; nucleotides outside the gene matches: 9. Germline V gene lookup returns CDR1 SGHAT and CDR2 FQNNGV. The CDR3 loop spans 16 amino acids. CDR3 bases: TGTGCCAGCAGCTCCCGGCGGGGGGGCTTGCCAGATACGCAGTATTTT. Protein: CASSSRRGGLPDTQYF.

The J gene is TRBJ2-7, the V gene TRBV9; D might be TRBD1 (6 bases). In germline, CDR1 is SGDLS, CDR2 YYNGEE. V was cut by 2 bases and J by 1 base, with 13 bases left in between. The length of the CDR3 is 15 residues. The CDR3 sequence is CASSVQSGQSYEQYF. The CDR3 DNA is TGTGCCAGCAGCGTGCAAAGCGGACAGTCCTACGAGCAGTACTTC.

This chain links TRBV29-1 with TRBJ1-1; D not certain. CDR3 length: 12 amino acids. From germline, CDR1 is SQVTM and CDR2 ANQGSEA. V gave up 1 base and J gave up 5 bases, with 8 bases separating them. The chain's CDR3 is CSVEVWTTEAFF. CDR3 bases: TGCAGCGTTGAAGTCTGGACTACTGAAGCTTTCTTT.

This clone was observed once. V gene TRBV25-1 combines with J gene TRBJ1-4; 7 bases align to TRBD1. The J segment lost 14 bases and the V segment lost 8 bases, leaving 14 bases of the junction unmatched. CDR3 length: 13 residues. Germline values: CDR1 MGHDK, CDR2 SYGVNS. The CDR3 protein is CASSLPPTGPLFF. The CDR3 bases are TGTGCCAGCTCCCTACCCCCGACAGGGCCCCTGTTTTTT.

The gene calls are TRBV30 and TRBJ1-6, with 9 bases that match TRBD1. After removal of 2 bases from V and 10 bases from J, the junction contained 12 bases not matched to a gene. This CDR3 region has 16 residues. The germline gives CDR1 GTSNPN, CDR2 SVGIG (reference sequence). The CDR3: CAWSPRLGQGRSPLHF. The CDR3 DNA reads as TGTGCCTGGAGTCCACGCCTGGGACAGGGACGCTCACCCCTCCACTTT.

This sequence joins TRBV30 and TRBJ2-4, with TRBD2 matching over 7 bases. The germline V gene has CDR1 GTSNPN and CDR2 SVGIG (reference sequence). This CDR3 is 14 amino acids long. The V and J ends lost 4 bases and 0 bases, in that order; junction bases with no gene match: 3. CDR3 amino acids: CAWTGGLAKNIQYF. CDR3 nucleotide sequence: TGTGCCTGGACGGGGGGATTAGCCAAAAACATTCAGTACTTC.

The V and J genes are TRBV9 and TRBJ2-3, with TRBD2 as a possible D gene (5 bases). Germline assignment: CDR1 SGDLS and CDR2 YYNGEE. Trimming pared 4 bases from V and 7 bases from J, leaving 13 bases between. The length of the CDR3 is 13 residues. DNA of the CDR3: TGTGCCAGCAGCTCCCTCGGAGGTAATACGCAGTATTTT. Residues: CASSSLGGNTQYF.